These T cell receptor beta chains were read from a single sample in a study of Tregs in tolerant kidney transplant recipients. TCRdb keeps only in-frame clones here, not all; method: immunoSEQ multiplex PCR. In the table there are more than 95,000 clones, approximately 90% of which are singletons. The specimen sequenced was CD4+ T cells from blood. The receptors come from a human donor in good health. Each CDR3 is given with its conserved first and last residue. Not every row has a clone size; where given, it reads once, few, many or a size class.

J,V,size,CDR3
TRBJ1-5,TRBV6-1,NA,CASSDAGNQPQHF
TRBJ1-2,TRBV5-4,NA,CASSGPGQPIYGYTF
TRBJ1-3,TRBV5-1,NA,CASSLGGSGNTIYF
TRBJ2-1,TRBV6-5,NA,CASKKGGNENEQFF
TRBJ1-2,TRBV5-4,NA,CASTPIPSNYGYTF
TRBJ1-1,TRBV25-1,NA,CASSGRRRNTEAFF
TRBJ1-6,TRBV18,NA,CASPPRTGDLVSYNSPLHF
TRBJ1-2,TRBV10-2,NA,CASSEGPNYGYTF
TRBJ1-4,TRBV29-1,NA,CSVLVRDPNEKLFF
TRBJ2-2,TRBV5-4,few,CASSLGPLNTGELFF
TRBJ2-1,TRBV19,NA,CASSMRGKASEQFF
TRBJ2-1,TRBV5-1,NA,CASSMDGSHNEQFF
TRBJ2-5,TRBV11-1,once,CASSLAGTGGRETQYF
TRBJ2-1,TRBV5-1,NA,CASAFRGSSYNEQFF
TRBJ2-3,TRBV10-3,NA,CAISGPGGTDTQYF
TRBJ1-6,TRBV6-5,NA,CASSYSGRDNSPLHF
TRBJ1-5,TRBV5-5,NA,CASHRGMDNQPQHF
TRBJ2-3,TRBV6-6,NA,CAIAGGDTQYF
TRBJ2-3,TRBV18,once,CASSPRQNTDTQYF
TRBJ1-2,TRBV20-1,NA,CSANRVDGYTF
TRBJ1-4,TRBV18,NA,CASSNNREVLWEKLFF
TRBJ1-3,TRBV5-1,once,CASSLVASGNTIYF
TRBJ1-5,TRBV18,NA,CASSPPNQPQHF
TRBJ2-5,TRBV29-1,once,CSVGPPGKDQETQYF
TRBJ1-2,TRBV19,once,CASSTPGQGEGGYTF
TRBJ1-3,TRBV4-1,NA,CASSQPTAGRGTGNTIYF
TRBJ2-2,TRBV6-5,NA,CASSKRGTGELFF
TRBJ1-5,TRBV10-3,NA,CAITATDNQPQHF
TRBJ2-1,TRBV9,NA,CASSTTGDSYNEQFF
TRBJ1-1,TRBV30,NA,CASIQGWDTEAFF
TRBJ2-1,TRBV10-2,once,CASSEQGRSYNEQFF
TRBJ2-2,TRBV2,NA,CASRRIISNTGELFF
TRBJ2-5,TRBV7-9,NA,CASSLSGTQYF
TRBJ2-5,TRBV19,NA,CASSISSFQETQYF
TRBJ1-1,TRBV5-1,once,CASSLEGGGRGGAFF
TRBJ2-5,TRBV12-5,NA,CASGLWRETQYF
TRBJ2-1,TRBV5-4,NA,CASSNLGLAVYNEQFF
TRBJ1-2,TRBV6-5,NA,CASSYDRDHGYTF
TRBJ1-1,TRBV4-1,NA,CASSQVWLTGKNTEAFF
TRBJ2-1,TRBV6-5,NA,CTSSKDGSSYNEQFF
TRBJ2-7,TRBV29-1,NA,CSVVRTGTHEQYF
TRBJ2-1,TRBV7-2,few,CASSLGTSRINEQFF
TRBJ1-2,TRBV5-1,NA,CASSLVPGRNYGYTF
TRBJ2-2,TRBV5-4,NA,CASSLSLAGAGELFF
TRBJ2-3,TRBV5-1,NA,CASSLGQGRNTDTQYF
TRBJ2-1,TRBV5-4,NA,CASSPAYAGGPGEQFF
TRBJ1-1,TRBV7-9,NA,CASSLEGDTEVFF
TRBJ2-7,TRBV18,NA,CASSPGGPGEQYF
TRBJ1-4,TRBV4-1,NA,CASSQGQGTNEKLFF
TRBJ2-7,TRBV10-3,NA,CAISRRLGDHEQYF
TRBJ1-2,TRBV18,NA,CASSPRQDAPANYGYTF
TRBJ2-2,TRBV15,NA,CATRDDRETGELFF
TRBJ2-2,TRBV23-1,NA,CASPKGENGELFF
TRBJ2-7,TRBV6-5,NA,CASSYRPSGRVYEQYF
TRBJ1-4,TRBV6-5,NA,CASSYSMREKLFF
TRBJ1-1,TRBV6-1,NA,CASSQLNTEAFF
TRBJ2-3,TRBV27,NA,CASSTDRSTDTQYF